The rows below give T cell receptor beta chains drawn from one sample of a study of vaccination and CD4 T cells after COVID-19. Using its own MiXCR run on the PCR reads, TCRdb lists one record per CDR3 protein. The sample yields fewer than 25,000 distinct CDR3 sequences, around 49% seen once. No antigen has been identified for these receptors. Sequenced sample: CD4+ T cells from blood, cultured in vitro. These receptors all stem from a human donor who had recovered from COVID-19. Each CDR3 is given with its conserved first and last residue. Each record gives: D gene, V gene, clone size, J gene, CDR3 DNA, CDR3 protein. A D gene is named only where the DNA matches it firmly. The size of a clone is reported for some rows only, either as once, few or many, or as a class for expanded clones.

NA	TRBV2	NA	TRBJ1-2	TGTGCCAGCAGTGGAAGTCAGGGAAAGTATGGCTACACCTTC	CASSGSQGKYGYTF
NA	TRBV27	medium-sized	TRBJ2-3	TGTGCCAGCAGTTTTCGGGGGCGCTCCGCAGATACGCAGTATTTT	CASSFRGRSADTQYF
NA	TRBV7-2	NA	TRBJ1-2	TGTGCCAGCAGCATGGCAGTTGAGGCCAACTATGGCTACACCTTC	CASSMAVEANYGYTF
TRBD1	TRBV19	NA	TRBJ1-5	TGTGCCAGTAGTCCGAGGACAGGGTATAGCAATCAGCCCCAGCATTTT	CASSPRTGYSNQPQHF
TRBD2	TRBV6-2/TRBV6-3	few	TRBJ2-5	TGTGCCAGCAGTTACCAGCGGGGGTACCAAGAGACCCAGTACTTC	CASSYQRGYQETQYF
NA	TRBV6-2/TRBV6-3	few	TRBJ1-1	TGTGCCAGCAGCCCCGGGGGGATGAACACTGAAGCTTTCTTT	CASSPGGMNTEAFF
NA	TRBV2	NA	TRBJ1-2	TGTGCCAGCAGTGAGTCGCGGTTGGAAAACTATGGCTACACCTTC	CASSESRLENYGYTF
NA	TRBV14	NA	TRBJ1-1	TGTGCCAGCGGCAGGGCGAGGGGCACTGAAGCTTTCTTT	CASGRARGTEAFF
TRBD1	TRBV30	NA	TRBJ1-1	TGTGCCTGGACTGAAACAGGGGACGGAGCTTTCTTT	CAWTETGDGAFF
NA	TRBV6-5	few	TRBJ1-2	TGTGCCAGCAGTTTTGACAGCTATGGCTACACCTTC	CASSFDSYGYTF
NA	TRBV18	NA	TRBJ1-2	TGTGCCAGCTCCCCGATAGAGGGGGAGAACTATGGCTACACCTTC	CASSPIEGENYGYTF
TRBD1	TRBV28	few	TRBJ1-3	TGTGCCAGCAGCTCGACAGGGGTTGGAAACACCATATATTTT	CASSSTGVGNTIYF
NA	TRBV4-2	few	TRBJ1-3	TGTGCCAGCAGCCAGGCAGGGGCGCAAGGAAACACCATATATTTT	CASSQAGAQGNTIYF
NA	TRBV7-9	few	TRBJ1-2	TGTGCCAGCAGCTTTCGGGGGGCAGACTATGGCTACACCTTC	CASSFRGADYGYTF
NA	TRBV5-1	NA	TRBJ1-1	TGCGCCAGCAGCTTGCCGGGACTTGAAGCTTTCTTT	CASSLPGLEAFF
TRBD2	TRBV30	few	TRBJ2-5	TGTGCCTGGAGTGTACGGACTAGCGGGCAGACCCAGTACTTC	CAWSVRTSGQTQYF
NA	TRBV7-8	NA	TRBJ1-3	TGTGCCAGCAGCTACCCGGTGGCTAACTCTGGAAACACCATATATTTT	CASSYPVANSGNTIYF
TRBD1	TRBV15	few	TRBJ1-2	TGTGCCACCAGCAGATCCGGGACAGCTGGGTATGGCTACACCTTC	CATSRSGTAGYGYTF
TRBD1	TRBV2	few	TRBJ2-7	TGTGCCAGCAGTCCGGGACAGGGGCAAGAGCAGTACTTC	CASSPGQGQEQYF
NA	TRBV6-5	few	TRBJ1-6	TGTGCCAGCAGTTACTCTGCGACAGCCGTCTATAATTCACCCCTCCACTTT	CASSYSATAVYNSPLHF
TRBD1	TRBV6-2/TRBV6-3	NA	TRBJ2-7	TGTGCCAGCAGTTACCGGGACAGGGGAACCTACGAGCAGTACTTC	CASSYRDRGTYEQYF
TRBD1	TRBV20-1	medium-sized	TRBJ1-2	TGCAGTGCTAGCAGACAGGGGAGATTGGAGTATGGCTACACCTTC	CSASRQGRLEYGYTF
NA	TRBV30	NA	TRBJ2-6	TGTGCCTGGAGTCTAGGCAGCAGCTCTGGGGCCAACGTCCTGACTTTC	CAWSLGSSSGANVLTF